A single sample gave rise to the 12 T cell receptor beta chains below, sequenced in a study of response to subunit inactivated influenza vaccine (dated by TCRdb to about 2018). Libraries were built with RT-PCR. These reads were obtained on an Illumina HiSeq 2500. TCRdb handled the public reads itself, with Q25 trimming in fastp and clone calling in MiXCR, and kept productive beta chains. Under each unique CDR3 protein, matching rows form one entry showing the most common genes and DNA. The sample yields about 700,000 distinct CDR3 sequences; approximately 14% were counted once. Of the sample, approximately 10% is held by the ten largest clones. The starting material was PBMCs from blood, obtained 11 to 12 days after vaccination. Every receptor here comes from a man over 45 who received an inactivated influenza vaccine. Donor details come from another sample of the same person, matched by shared clones.

This clonotype was seen at least ten times. The genes are TRBV10-3 and TRBJ2-2, with D hard to call. The CDR3 length is 13 residues. The V end lost 6 bases, the J end lost 1 base, and 6 bases lay between the germline ends. In germline, CDR1 is ENHRY, CDR2 SYGVKD. The CDR3 spells CAIRIENTGELFF. Written as DNA, the CDR3 is TGTGCCATCAGGATCGAGAACACCGGGGAGCTGTTTTTT.

The V call is TRBV29-1, the J call TRBJ2-5, with D tentatively TRBD2 (6 bases). CDR1 SQVTM and CDR2 ANQGSEA come from the germline V gene. V lost 6 bases and J lost 5, with 13 bases in between. This CDR3 has 12 residues. CDR3 in DNA: TGCAGCGTCTGGAGGGCCGGTGAGACCCAGTACTTC. Translation: CSVWRAGETQYF.

The chain links TRBV7-2 to TRBJ2-2; D is undetermined. The V end lost 1 base, the J end lost 1 base, and 10 bases lay between the germline ends. Germline assignment: CDR1 SGHTA and CDR2 FQGNSA. This CDR3 is built from 16 residues. Here the CDR3 reads CASSLVGGRNTGELFF. The CDR3 DNA sequence: TGTGCCAGCAGCTTAGTGGGCGGCCGGAACACCGGGGAGCTGTTTTTT. The whole variable domain, remainder taken from reference TRBV7-2 and TRBJ2-2, is GAGVSQSPSNKVTEKGKDVELRCDPISGHTALYWYRQSLGQGLEFLIYFQGNSAPDKSGLPSDRFSAERTGGSVSTLTIQRTQQEDSAVYLCASSLVGGRNTGELFFGEGSRLTVL.

The chain couples TRBV2 to TRBJ2-3; D may be TRBD2 (5 bases). Germline CDR1 and CDR2: SNHLY and FYNNEI. There are 12 residues in the CDR3. V was shortened by 9 bases and J by 4 bases, with 11 bases between the two germline ends. The CDR3 DNA follows: TGTGCCAGTCTAGACTACTCAGATACGCAGTATTTT. Its protein is CASLDYSDTQYF.

This clonotype was picked up many times. The rearrangement links TRBV29-1 to TRBJ2-5; a weak D match, TRBD2 (6 bases). The germline gives CDR1 SQVTM, CDR2 ANQGSEA. The CDR3 runs to 11 residues. Trimming left V 4 bases short and J 3 bases short, with 6 bases between. This CDR3 is CSVAGEETQYF. DNA of the CDR3: TGCAGCGTTGCGGGAGAAGAGACCCAGTACTTC.

There are a few counts of this clonotype. The V call is TRBV4-1, the J call TRBJ2-7; tentatively, D is TRBD1 or TRBD2 (5 bases each). CDR1 MGHRA and CDR2 YSYEKL come from the germline V gene. The CDR3 spans 15 residues. V was cut by 0 bases and J by 4 bases, with 13 bases left in between. CDR3 nucleotide sequence: TGCGCCAGCAGCCAAGATCGAGAGGGGATGTACGAGCAGTACTTC. It encodes CASSQDREGMYEQYF.

The sample holds a few counts of this clonotype. The genes are TRBV20-1 and TRBJ2-6; no definite D call. Germline V gene lookup returns CDR1 DFQATT and CDR2 SNEGSKA (reference sequence). The CDR3 length is 14 residues. Trimming took off 6 bases at V and 2 bases at J, with 11 bases between the two ends. DNA for the CDR3: TGCAGTGCCCCAAGGCCTCCTGGGGCCAACGTCCTGACTTTC. As protein: CSAPRPPGANVLTF.

This clonotype appeared once. The V call is TRBV18, the J call TRBJ1-5; no firm D call. This CDR3 contains 13 residues. V dropped 6 bases and J dropped 3 bases, with 9 bases sitting between them. Germline V gives CDR1 KGHSH, CDR2 LQKENI. The CDR3 protein is CASSPHTNQPQHF. In DNA form, the CDR3 reads TGTGCCAGCTCCCCGCATACCAATCAGCCCCAGCATTTT.

The CDR3 sequence is CASSYGAKYF. The CDR3 DNA sequence: TGTGCCAGCAGTTACGGAGCCAAGTATTTT. The chain carries TRBV6-2 or TRBV6-3 and TRBJ2-3, with D unresolved. The CDR3 is 10 residues long. Deletions cut 2 bases from V and 13 bases from J, with 7 bases between. Germline V CDR1 and CDR2: MNHEY, SVGEGT.

CDR3 DNA sequence: TGTGCCAGCAGAACCCTCCCGGGACAAAACACCGGGGAGCTGTTTTTT. Protein: CASRTLPGQNTGELFF. The V gene is TRBV28, the J gene TRBJ2-2; D is perhaps TRBD1 (6 bases). V gave up 6 bases and J gave up 2 bases, with 16 bases separating them. CDR1 and CDR2 from the germline V gene are MDHEN and SYDVKM. The CDR3 runs to 16 residues.

The CDR3 DNA is TGCAGTGCTAGAGATTCTGTATGGGGGGAAGGAAACACCATATATTTT. It specifies CSARDSVWGEGNTIYF. This chain joins TRBV20-1 and TRBJ1-3; a weak D match, TRBD1 (5 bases). CDR3 size: 16 residues. CDR1 and CDR2 from the germline V gene are DFQATT and SNEGSKA (reference sequence). The V gene lost 0 bases and the J gene lost 4 bases, with 16 bases spanning the gap.

This clonotype was detected a few times. The rearrangement links TRBV4-2 to TRBJ2-1, with 8 bases that match TRBD2. CDR1 LGHNA and CDR2 YNFKEQ come from the germline V gene. There are 14 residues in the CDR3. After removal of 8 bases from V and 7 bases from J, the junction contained 10 bases not matched to a gene. DNA for the CDR3: TGTGCCAGCCGGGGACTAGGTCAGAGGAATGAGCAGTTCTTC. Protein sequence: CASRGLGQRNEQFF.